The present T cell receptor beta chain was sequenced within a study of blood T cell repertoires in COVID-19. Under the authors' procedure: Nucleated cell number was recorded as an estimate derived from reference gene primer amplification. Clones were read by immunoSEQ multiplex PCR, and TCRdb kept only the in-frame ones, dropping some. From that table come the V and J calls and clone size; the DNA was used to work out D and trimming. The sample lists about 250,000 clones; just over 85% were seen once. The CDR3 is made up of 16 amino acids. CDR1 is SGHVS and CDR2 is FNYEAQ in the germline V gene. V shed 5 bases and J shed 3 bases, with 16 bases lying between them.

This sequence joins TRBV7-6 and TRBJ2-2; D might be TRBD1 (6 bases). The clonotype comes from a man older than 75 with acute or convalescent COVID-19. Sequenced input: peripheral blood. The CDR3 here is CASSLNGQFYTGELFF. The CDR3 DNA is TGTGCCAGCAGCCTTAATGGACAGTTCTACACCGGGGAGCTGTTTTTT.